This T cell receptor (beta chain) was retrieved from a study of T-cell reconstitution after alpha-beta-depleted transplantation in children. Library preparation (for TCRbeta) was performed with unique molecular identifiers. Each CDR3 protein is one row after TCRdb ran MiXCR on the PCR reads. The sample includes fewer than 350,000 distinct CDR3 sequences, around a tenth of them seen just once. Germline V lookup: CDR1 DFQATT, CDR2 SNEGSKA (reference sequence). The CDR3 is 14 amino acids. Trimming took 2 bases from V and 0 from J, leaving 10 bases between them. This clonotype was detected many times. The sequencing used PBMCs, collected before TCRalphabeta/CD19-depleted stem cell transplant. The chain recombines TRBV20-1 with TRBJ1-2; D perhaps matches TRBD1 (6 bases). This TCR derives from a boy in the first two years of life with acute myeloid leukemia, due to receive a stem cell transplant. The CDR3: CSARRGEANYGYTF. Here the CDR3 DNA reads TGCAGTGCTAGAAGGGGGGAGGCTAACTATGGCTACACCTTC.